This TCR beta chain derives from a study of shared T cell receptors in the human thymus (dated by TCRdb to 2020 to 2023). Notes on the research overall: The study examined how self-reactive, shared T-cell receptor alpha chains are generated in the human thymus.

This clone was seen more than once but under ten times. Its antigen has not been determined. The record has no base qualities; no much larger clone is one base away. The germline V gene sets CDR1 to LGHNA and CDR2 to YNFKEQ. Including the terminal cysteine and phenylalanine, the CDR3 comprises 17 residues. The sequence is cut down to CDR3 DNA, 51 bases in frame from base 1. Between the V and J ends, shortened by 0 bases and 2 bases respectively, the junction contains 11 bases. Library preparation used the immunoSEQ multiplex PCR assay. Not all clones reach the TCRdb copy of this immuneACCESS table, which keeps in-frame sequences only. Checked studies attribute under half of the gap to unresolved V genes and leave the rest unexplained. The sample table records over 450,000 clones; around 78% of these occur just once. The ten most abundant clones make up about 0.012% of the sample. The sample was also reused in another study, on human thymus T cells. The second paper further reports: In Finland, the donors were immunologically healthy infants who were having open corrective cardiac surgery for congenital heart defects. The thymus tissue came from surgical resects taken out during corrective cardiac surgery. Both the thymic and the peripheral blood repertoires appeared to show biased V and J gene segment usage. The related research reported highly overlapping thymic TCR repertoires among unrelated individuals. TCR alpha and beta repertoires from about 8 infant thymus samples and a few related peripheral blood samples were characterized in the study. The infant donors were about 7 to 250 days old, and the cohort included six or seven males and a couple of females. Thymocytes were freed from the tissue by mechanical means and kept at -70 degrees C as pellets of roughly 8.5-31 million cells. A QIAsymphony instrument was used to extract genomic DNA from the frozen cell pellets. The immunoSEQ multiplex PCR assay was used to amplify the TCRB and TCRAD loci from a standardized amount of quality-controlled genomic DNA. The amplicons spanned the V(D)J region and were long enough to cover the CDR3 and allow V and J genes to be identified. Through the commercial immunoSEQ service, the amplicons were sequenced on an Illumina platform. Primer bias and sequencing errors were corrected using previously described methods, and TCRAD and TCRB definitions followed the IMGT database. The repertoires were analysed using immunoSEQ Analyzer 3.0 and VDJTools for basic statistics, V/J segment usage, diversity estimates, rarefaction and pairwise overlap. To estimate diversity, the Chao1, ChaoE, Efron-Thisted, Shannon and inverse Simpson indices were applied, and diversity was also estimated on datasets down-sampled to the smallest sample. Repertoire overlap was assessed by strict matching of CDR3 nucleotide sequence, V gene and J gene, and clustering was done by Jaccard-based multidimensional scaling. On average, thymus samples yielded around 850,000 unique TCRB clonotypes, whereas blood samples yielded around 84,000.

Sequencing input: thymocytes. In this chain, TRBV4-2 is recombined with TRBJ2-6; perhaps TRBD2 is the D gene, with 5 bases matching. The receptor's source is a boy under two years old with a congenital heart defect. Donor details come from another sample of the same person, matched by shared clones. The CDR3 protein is CASSQEFLEAGANVLTF. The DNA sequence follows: TGTGCCAGCAGCCAAGAGTTTCTGGAGGCTGGGGCCAACGTCCTGACTTTC.